The next 9 T cell receptor beta chains were all read from a single sample in a study of blood T cell repertoires in COVID-19. Method: immunoSEQ multiplex PCR; TCRdb's copy keeps in-frame clones and lacks some. The repertoire holds around 170,000 clones, with around 80% as singletons. What was sequenced was peripheral blood. These receptors were obtained from a man between 65 and 85 years old with active or convalescent COVID-19.

The CDR3 region is CASSSATGWDTEAFF. The CDR3 DNA reads as TGTGCCAGCAGTAGCGCGACAGGGTGGGACACTGAAGCTTTCTTT. The V and J genes are TRBV6-5 and TRBJ1-1, with 7 bases that match TRBD1. J gave up 3 bases and V 5 bases, and 9 bases lay outside the gene matches. This CDR3 comprises 15 residues. In germline, CDR1 is MNHEY, CDR2 SVGAGI.

V is TRBV5-6 and J is TRBJ1-2, with a weak D call TRBD1 (5 bases). The germline V and J ends were trimmed by 4 bases and 4 bases, with 17 bases remaining between them. The CDR3 spans 15 residues. The germline CDR1 and CDR2 sequences are SGHDT and YYEEEE. In DNA form, the CDR3 reads TGTGCCAGCAGCGCAACCGACAGCCTGGGCTATGGCTACACCTTC. Translation: CASSATDSLGYGYTF.

This clone was recorded a few times. The chain is built from TRBV28 and TRBJ1-4; 8 bases map to TRBD1. CDR3 length: 14 amino acids. Trimming at V came to 7 bases and at J to 4 bases, leaving 5 bases not matched to a gene. Germline assignment: CDR1 MDHEN and CDR2 SYDVKM. CDR3 in DNA: TGTGCCAGCACCCTGACAGGGGTTAATGAAAAACTGTTTTTT. Translated, it gives CASTLTGVNEKLFF.

The genes are TRBV30 and TRBJ1-3; 7 nucleotides align to TRBD1. The CDR3 has 15 amino acids. Germline lookup yields CDR1 GTSNPN and CDR2 SVGIG (reference sequence). Trimming took 4 bases from V and 0 from J; bases not matched to a gene: 6. The CDR3 bases are TGTGCCTGGAAACCCGCAGGGGGCTCTGGAAACACCATATATTTT. Its translation is CAWKPAGGSGNTIYF.

Here the CDR3 DNA reads TGTGCCAGCAGCTCCCCTCCGGGACTAGGCACAGATACGCAGTATTTT. The encoded protein is CASSSPPGLGTDTQYF. V and J are TRBV7-2 and TRBJ2-3; 8 positions agree with TRBD2. The CDR3 runs to 16 residues. Germline loops: CDR1 SGHTA, CDR2 FQGNSA. The V gene end was trimmed by 4 bases and the J gene end by 1 base; junction bases not matched to a gene: 7.

The rearrangement links TRBV6-5 to TRBJ2-3, with D possibly TRBD1 on 5 matching bases. The V end was cut by 0 bases, the J end by 5 bases, with 15 bases between. The germline V gene encodes CDR1 MNHEY and CDR2 SVGAGI. This CDR3 has 16 residues. CDR3: CASSYSGVTQGDTQYF. The CDR3 DNA sequence: TGTGCCAGCAGTTACTCGGGCGTAACTCAGGGAGATACGCAGTATTTT.

The gene calls are TRBV24-1 and TRBJ1-2; maybe TRBD1 (5 bases). V was shortened by 7 bases and J by 7 bases, with 12 bases between the two germline ends. This CDR3 is 12 amino acids long. Germline V gives CDR1 KGHDR, CDR2 SFDVKD. CDR3 bases: TGTGCCACCAGAAGGGGCCTGTCTGGCTACACCTTC. It encodes CATRRGLSGYTF.

CDR3 DNA sequence: TGTGCCAGTAGCCGTGCCGGGGGTCTTAACTATGGCTACACCTTC. Protein: CASSRAGGLNYGYTF. V and J are TRBV19 and TRBJ1-2; TRBD1 is a possible D gene (5 bases). Looked up from germline, CDR1 is LNHDA and CDR2 is SQIVND (reference sequence). This CDR3 has 15 residues. With 6 bases removed from V and 1 base from J, the gap between germline ends came to 15 bases.

The genes are TRBV7-2 and TRBJ1-3; 7 positions match TRBD1. V lost 4 bases, J lost 10 bases, and 7 bases stayed unmatched. The germline V gene encodes CDR1 SGHTA and CDR2 FQGNSA. The CDR3 is 13 amino acids. The CDR3 coding sequence is TGTGCCAGCAGCTCCCCCCAGGGGGAAACCATATATTTT. Its protein is CASSSPQGETIYF. The complete variable domain, with remaining parts taken from reference TRBV7-2 and TRBJ1-3, reads GAGVSQSPSNKVTEKGKDVELRCDPISGHTALYWYRQSLGQGLEFLIYFQGNSAPDKSGLPSDRFSAERTGGSVSTLTIQRTQQEDSAVYLCASSSPQGETIYFGEGSWLTVV.